This T cell receptor (beta chain) was recovered during a study of blood T cell repertoires in COVID-19. Study context: Whether acute or convalescent, the COVID-19 samples came from the United States, Italy and Spain. From T cells, B-cell-depleted T cells, or PBMCs came the material, which was cDNA or gDNA.

Authors' data handling: Cell counts per sample came from amplifying reference gene primers. The assay was immunoSEQ multiplex PCR, and TCRdb's table has in-frame clones only and misses some. V, J and clone size are those of that table, while D and trimming were read from the DNA. Of tens of thousands of clones in the sample, over 65% are singletons; the top ten hold roughly 50%. Germline CDR1 is ENHRY and CDR2 is SYGVKD. The V gene end was trimmed by 11 bases and the J gene end by 6 bases; junction bases not matched to a gene: 16. The CDR3 extends over 15 amino acids. The chain couples TRBV10-3 to TRBJ2-7; 10 bases are a match to TRBD2. The sample was peripheral blood. The clonotype originates from a human donor in a cohort sampled during active COVID-19. Here the CDR3 reads CASGAASGRVSEQYF. CDR3 DNA: TGTGCCTCGGGGGCGGCTAGCGGGAGAGTAAGCGAGCAGTACTTC.